Each of the 28 T cell receptor beta chains below was sequenced from the same sample in a study of T cell responses to AZD1222 COVID-19 vaccine. Only in-frame clones appear in the TCRdb table, and some are missing; sequencing was by immunoSEQ multiplex PCR. The sample records over 130,000 clones, approximately 87% being singletons. Sequences were derived from peripheral blood, sampled 28 days after the second AZD1222 dose. The receptors derive from an adult who received the AZD1222 COVID-19 vaccine.

V gene TRBV19 combines with J gene TRBJ2-7, with D unclear. Germline V gene lookup returns CDR1 LNHDA and CDR2 SQIVND (reference sequence). The CDR3 loop spans 12 amino acids. Trimming cost V 5 bases and J 1 base, with 6 bases left between them. In DNA, the CDR3 is TGTGCCAGTAGTCCAGATTCCTACGAGCAGTACTTC. Its translation is CASSPDSYEQYF.

This clone appeared a few times. The J gene is TRBJ2-7, the V gene TRBV7-2; 14 positions match TRBD2. CDR1 and CDR2 (germline): SGHTA, FQGNSA. With 5 bases clipped from V and 3 bases from J, the junction kept 6 bases outside the gene matches. The CDR3 totals 16 residues. Here the CDR3 reads CASSRGLAGDLYEQYF. CDR3 nucleotides: TGTGCCAGCAGCAGGGGACTAGCGGGAGATCTCTACGAGCAGTACTTC. The full variable domain, completed using reference TRBV7-2 and TRBJ2-7, is GAGVSQSPSNKVTEKGKDVELRCDPISGHTALYWYRQSLGQGLEFLIYFQGNSAPDKSGLPSDRFSAERTGGSVSTLTIQRTQQEDSAVYLCASSRGLAGDLYEQYFGPGTRLTVT.

This clone is a singleton in its sample. The rearrangement joins TRBV11-2 to TRBJ2-5; 9 bases are a match to TRBD1. Germline CDR1 is SGHAT and CDR2 is FQNNGV. V shed 3 bases and J 3 bases; nucleotides not matched to a gene: 5. The CDR3 loop spans 15 amino acids. The CDR3 sequence: CASSFYRGPEETQYF. CDR3 DNA: TGTGCCAGCAGCTTTTACAGGGGGCCTGAAGAGACCCAGTACTTC.

V and J are TRBV29-1 and TRBJ1-2; tentative D call: TRBD1 (5 bases). V was trimmed by 6 bases and J by 4 bases, leaving 18 bases between them. This CDR3 is 14 amino acids long. Per germline, CDR1 SQVTM and CDR2 ANQGSEA. CDR3 sequence: CSVPKGAQGYGYTF. Here the CDR3 DNA reads TGCAGCGTCCCCAAAGGGGCCCAGGGCTATGGCTACACCTTC.

The chain links TRBV18 to TRBJ2-7, with D maybe TRBD1 (6 bases). The CDR3 is made up of 15 amino acids. CDR1 is KGHSH, CDR2 LQKENI, per germline. Trimming stripped 4 bases from V and 5 bases from J, with 18 bases between. CDR3 DNA: TGTGCCAGCTCACGCTCAGGGGCGCGTAGGGACGAGCAGTACTTC. It translates to CASSRSGARRDEQYF.

V gene TRBV28 combines with J gene TRBJ2-7; maybe TRBD1 (6 bases). Trimming removed 2 bases at V and 6 bases at J, with 8 bases between. CDR1 is MDHEN, CDR2 SYDVKM, per germline. The CDR3 loop spans 12 amino acids. In DNA form, the CDR3 reads TGTGCCAGCAGTTTACCCAGGGGCGAGCAGTACTTC. Translating it yields CASSLPRGEQYF.

J is TRBJ2-1 and V is TRBV9; D may be TRBD2 (5 bases). Germline V gene lookup returns CDR1 SGDLS and CDR2 YYNGEE. This CDR3 is 16 amino acids long. V was pared by 0 bases and J by 8 bases, with 18 bases between. CDR3: CASSVVGGSGIDEQFF. In DNA form, the CDR3 reads TGTGCCAGCAGCGTAGTAGGTGGGAGTGGTATAGATGAGCAGTTCTTC.

The V gene is TRBV11-2, the J gene TRBJ1-4; a possible D gene is TRBD1 (6 bases). Germline CDR1 is SGHAT and CDR2 is FQNNGV. The CDR3 has 15 residues. Trimming removed 8 bases at V and 0 bases at J, with 13 bases between. The CDR3 spells CASGGGAATNEKLFF. The CDR3 DNA reads TGTGCCAGCGGAGGGGGGGCAGCAACTAATGAAAAACTGTTTTTT. Together with reference TRBV11-2 and TRBJ1-4, the CDR3 gives the full variable domain: EAGVAQSPRYKIIEKRQSVAFWCNPISGHATLYWYQQILGQGPKLLIQFQNNGVVDDSQLPKDRFSAERLKGVDSTLKIQPAKLEDSAVYLCASGGGAATNEKLFFGSGTQLSVL.

The gene calls are TRBV7-9 and TRBJ2-1; D call uncertain. V shed 4 bases and J shed 4 bases, with 11 bases lying between them. Per the germline V gene, CDR1 is SEHNR and CDR2 is FQNEAQ (reference sequence). CDR3 length equals 14 residues. CDR3: CASSSTSIYNEQFF. CDR3 in DNA: TGTGCCAGCAGCTCGACCTCCATATACAATGAGCAGTTCTTC.

The rearrangement joins TRBV5-1 to TRBJ1-2; TRBD1 aligns across 7 bases. The germline V gene encodes CDR1 SGHRS and CDR2 YFSETQ. The CDR3 has 14 residues. The V segment lost 4 bases and the J segment 5 bases; nucleotides outside the gene matches: 8. The CDR3 here is CASSGETGIYGYTF. In DNA, the CDR3 is TGCGCCAGCAGCGGAGAGACAGGGATATATGGCTACACCTTC.

As regards this clone: At one end the junction does not follow the germline gene, possibly because of a read error. The chain is built from TRBV6-1 and TRBJ2-1; 7 nucleotides agree with TRBD1. The CDR3 loop spans 17 amino acids. Per germline, CDR1 MNHNS and CDR2 SASEGT. This CDR3 is CASSKADPGQRYNEQFF. CDR3 bases: TGTGCCAGCAGTAAAGCTGACCCGGGACAGAGATACAATGAGCAGTTCTTC.

The rearrangement links TRBV12-3 or TRBV12-4 to TRBJ2-7; possibly TRBD2 for D (5 bases). Trimming stripped 4 bases from V and 0 bases from J, with 7 bases between. The CDR3 spans 13 residues. For the CDR3, the DNA is TGTGCCAGCAGTTATGGGAGCTCCTACGAGCAGTACGTC. As protein: CASSYGSSYEQYV.

The chain carries TRBV9 and TRBJ2-7, with a possible D match to TRBD2 (6 bases). The germline V gene encodes CDR1 SGDLS and CDR2 YYNGEE. V lost 6 bases and J lost 1, with 11 bases in between. This CDR3 is 13 amino acids long. The chain's CDR3 is CASNQGLSYEQYF. CDR3 coding DNA: TGTGCCAGCAACCAGGGACTTTCCTACGAGCAGTACTTC.

In nucleotides, the CDR3 is TGCAGCGTTGAGGGGATGACAGGAAACTATGGCTACACCTTC. Translating gives CSVEGMTGNYGYTF. V usage is TRBV29-1 and J usage is TRBJ1-2; tentative D call: TRBD1 (6 bases). Germline values: CDR1 SQVTM, CDR2 ANQGSEA. This CDR3 region has 14 residues. Trimming removed 3 bases at V and 2 bases at J, with 13 bases between.

The genes are TRBV6-5 and TRBJ1-1; TRBD1 is a possible D gene (5 bases). Germline V gene lookup returns CDR1 MNHEY and CDR2 SVGAGI. V dropped 1 base and J dropped 8 bases, with 11 bases sitting between them. The CDR3 spans 13 residues. The CDR3 is CASSYWKTAEAFF. CDR3 DNA sequence: TGTGCCAGCAGTTACTGGAAGACAGCCGAAGCTTTCTTT.

The chain employs TRBV4-2 and TRBJ1-2; 7 bases are shared with TRBD1. CDR1 is LGHNA, CDR2 YNFKEQ, per germline. The V and J ends lost 4 bases and 0 bases, in that order; junction bases with no gene match: 8. CDR3 length: 16 amino acids. As DNA, the CDR3 is TGTGCCAGCAGCCCTCGGACAGGTCAATCTAACTATGGCTACACCTTC. It specifies CASSPRTGQSNYGYTF.

The CDR3 DNA is TGCGCCAGCAGCTTTGTGACAGGGGTGGACGGGGAGCTGTTTTTT. Amino acid sequence: CASSFVTGVDGELFF. The chain is built from TRBV5-1 and TRBJ2-2; 8 bases line up with TRBD1. This CDR3 has 15 amino acids. Germline V gene data show CDR1 as SGHRS and CDR2 as YFSETQ. J gave up 7 bases and V 2 bases, and 7 bases lay outside the gene matches.

This chain connects TRBV2 to TRBJ2-2; D remains unclear. The CDR3 length is 15 residues. From germline, CDR1 is SNHLY and CDR2 FYNNEI. With 5 bases removed from V and 2 bases from J, the gap between germline ends came to 12 bases. This chain's CDR3 is CASSRPAGNTGELFF. As DNA, the CDR3 is TGTGCCAGCAGTCGTCCGGCCGGTAACACCGGGGAGCTGTTTTTT.

The chain recombines TRBV5-4 with TRBJ2-5, with TRBD2 identical over 12 bases. Germline-derived CDR1 and CDR2 are SGHNT and YYREEE (reference sequence). The CDR3 has 15 residues. V shed 4 bases and J 5 bases; nucleotides not matched to a gene: 6. The CDR3 reads CASSPSGGARETQYF. The CDR3 coding sequence is TGTGCCAGCAGCCCTAGCGGGGGGGCCAGGGAGACCCAGTACTTC.

This clone was counted once. This CDR3 reads CASSLGGTSLPLGTQYF. CDR3 nucleotides: TGTGCCAGCAGCTTGGGAGGGACTAGTCTCCCCCTCGGCACGCAGTATTTT. The rearrangement joins TRBV5-5 to TRBJ2-3; 8 bases align to TRBD2. CDR3 length: 17 amino acids. CDR1 and CDR2 from the germline V gene are SGHKS and YYEKEE (reference sequence). Unmatched junction bases numbered 15, after V lost 0 bases and J lost 9 bases.

The chain combines TRBV7-2 with TRBJ1-1, with TRBD1 as a possible D gene (6 bases). V lost 5 bases, J lost 5 bases, and 18 bases lay in between. CDR3 length: 15 residues. The germline V gene has CDR1 SGHTA and CDR2 FQGNSA. CDR3 protein: CASSPILQGWTEAFF. For the CDR3, the DNA is TGTGCCAGCAGCCCGATCTTGCAGGGGTGGACTGAAGCTTTCTTT.

This chain connects TRBV7-9 to TRBJ1-4; D gene uncertain. This CDR3 contains 14 residues. V lost 3 bases and J lost 4, with 9 bases in between. CDR1 is SEHNR and CDR2 is FQNEAQ in the germline V gene (reference sequence). CDR3: CASSFSGFNEKLFF. The DNA of the CDR3 is TGTGCCAGCAGCTTCTCCGGTTTTAATGAAAAACTGTTTTTT.

For the CDR3, the DNA is TGTGCCAGCAGTAGCGGTGTCGGGGAGCTGTTTTTT. Translated, it gives CASSSGVGELFF. The V gene is TRBV11-3, the J gene TRBJ2-2, with D tentatively TRBD2 (6 bases). Trimming stripped 6 bases from V and 7 bases from J, with 9 bases between. The CDR3 contains 12 residues. Per germline, CDR1 SGHNT and CDR2 YENEEA.

V usage is TRBV20-1 and J usage is TRBJ1-2, with a weak D call TRBD1 (6 bases). Trimming pared 6 bases from V and 8 bases from J, leaving 13 bases between. The CDR3 extends over 11 amino acids. Germline V gene lookup returns CDR1 DFQATT and CDR2 SNEGSKA (reference sequence). The CDR3, as DNA: TGCAGTGCGAACAGGGAATGGGGCTACACCTTC. Its protein product is CSANREWGYTF.

Here the CDR3 DNA reads TGTGCCAGCATCCTGGCGGTCGGAAACACTGAAGCTTTCTTT. Translating it yields CASILAVGNTEAFF. The chain is built from TRBV5-6 and TRBJ1-1, with D unresolved. In germline, CDR1 is SGHDT, CDR2 YYEEEE. The CDR3 covers 14 residues. V shed 6 bases and J shed 2 bases, with 14 bases lying between them. Using reference TRBV5-6 and TRBJ1-1 for the parts outside the CDR3, the full variable domain is DAGVTQSPTHLIKTRGQQVTLRCSPKSGHDTVSWYQQALGQGPQFIFQYYEEEERQRGNFPDRFSGHQFPNYSSELNVNALLLGDSALYLCASILAVGNTEAFFGQGTRLTVV.

This clone was detected only once. The chain employs TRBV6-6 and TRBJ1-5; D possibly corresponds to TRBD1 (6 bases). Per germline, CDR1 MNHNY and CDR2 SVGAGI (reference sequence). With 0 bases removed from V and 1 base from J, the gap between germline ends came to 10 bases. The CDR3 has 16 residues. CDR3 DNA: TGTGCCAGCAGTTACTCTCTAGGGGGGAGCAATCAGCCCCAGCATTTT. Residues: CASSYSLGGSNQPQHF.

The chain carries TRBV10-3 and TRBJ2-5; D is unclear. There are 11 residues in the CDR3. CDR1 ENHRY and CDR2 SYGVKD come from the germline V gene. The V gene lost 10 bases and the J gene lost 1 base, with 7 bases spanning the gap. The CDR3 nucleotides are TGTGCCACCAGAACCCAAGAGACCCAGTACTTC. It translates to CATRTQETQYF.

This chain links TRBV6-5 with TRBJ2-7; 10 bases align to TRBD2. Trimming at V came to 7 bases and at J to 1 base, leaving 4 bases not matched to a gene. The CDR3 is 14 amino acids. Germline V CDR1 and CDR2: MNHEY, SVGAGI. CDR3 bases: TGTGCCAGCACCCGGACTAGCGGATCCTACGAGCAGTACTTC. Translating gives CASTRTSGSYEQYF.